This T cell receptor beta chain was observed in a study of T-cell reconstitution after alpha-beta-depleted transplantation in children. At least ten counts were recorded for this clonotype. Germline CDR1 is SGHTA and CDR2 is FQGNSA. The CDR3 has 13 amino acids. The V gene lost 6 bases and the J gene lost 5 bases, with 14 bases spanning the gap. Unique molecular identifiers featured in how the TCRbeta library was prepared. MiXCR, applied by TCRdb to the PCR reads, yields one record per CDR3 protein. The sample has approximately 350,000 distinct CDR3 sequences, 13% seen once. The sequences come from PBMCs, collected from the stem cell graft. This TCR came from a human donor who donated a stem cell graft to a child with Fanconi anemia. The chain links TRBV7-2 to TRBJ2-7; D is ambiguous. DNA of the CDR3: TGTGCCAGCAGTCCCCTAGTTATCAACGAGCAGTACTTC. It translates to CASSPLVINEQYF.